Given below is one TCR beta chain in context. The sample is drawn from a study of blood T cell repertoires in COVID-19. As for the study in general: Samples came from the United States, Italy and Spain, spanning acute and convalescent COVID-19. T cells, B-cell-depleted T cells, or PBMCs supplied cDNA or gDNA.

Authors' data handling: Using reference gene primer amplification, nucleated cell counts were estimated. Profiling relied on immunoSEQ multiplex PCR, and the TCRdb table lists in-frame clones only, not all of them. V, J and clone size are those of that table, while D and trimming were read from the DNA. The repertoire holds fewer than 250,000 clones, with around four fifths as singletons. The germline V gene encodes CDR1 SNHLY and CDR2 FYNNEI. Trimming took 4 bases from V and 10 from J, leaving 11 bases between them. The CDR3 spans 13 residues. The TCR was taken from a woman in her sixties or seventies with acute or convalescent COVID-19. The sequencing input was peripheral blood. This chain joins TRBV2 and TRBJ1-6; perhaps TRBD1 as D (5 bases). CDR3 nucleotide sequence: TGTGCCAGCAGTGGGGGGGTGATCTCACCCCTCCACTTT. Protein product: CASSGGVISPLHF.